This T cell receptor beta chain is drawn from a study of blood T cells in healthy people across ages. V was trimmed by 3 bases and J by 3 bases, leaving 16 bases between them. Germline loops: CDR1 SGHRS, CDR2 YFSETQ. There are 15 residues in the CDR3. Through a sample-barcoded 5' primer and a J-beta primer mix, a second PCR was run for roughly 6 to 11 cycles. One entry per CDR3 protein, called by TCRdb with MiXCR from the 5' RACE reads. The sample carries over 600,000 distinct CDR3 sequences, about 46% recorded once. The clonotype was recovered from a man older than 75 in good health. The chain has TRBV5-1 and TRBJ2-7; D remains unclear. Sequencing input: blood. CDR3 sequence: CASSSGYGSGYEQYF. The DNA of the CDR3 is TGCGCCAGCAGCTCCGGGTACGGTTCTGGCTACGAGCAGTACTTC. Using reference TRBV5-1 and TRBJ2-7 for the parts outside the CDR3, the full variable domain is KAGVTQTPRYLIKTRGQQVTLSCSPISGHRSVSWYQQTPGQGLQFLFEYFSETQRNKGNFPGRFSGRQFSNSRSEMNVSTLELGDSALYLCASSSGYGSGYEQYFGPGTRLTVT.